The clone carrying this TCR beta chain was found a few times. This specimen comes from a study of blood T cell repertoires in COVID-19. On the study more broadly: T cells, B-cell-depleted T cells, or PBMCs supplied cDNA or gDNA.

Clones were sequenced by immunoSEQ multiplex PCR, and TCRdb holds only the in-frame ones, with some missing. The sample contains 150,000 to 200,000 clones, roughly 77% of which appear only once. Germline assignment: CDR1 MRHNA and CDR2 SNTAGT. The CDR3 runs 15 residues. V was cut by 6 bases and J by 0 bases, with 12 bases left in between. The chain uses TRBV6-4 and TRBJ1-3; D not certain. This receptor was identified in a woman in her forties or fifties with acute COVID-19. The sample consisted of PBMCs or T cells enriched from blood (not recorded which). The CDR3 protein is CASRLVLYSGNTIYF. CDR3 nucleotides: TGTGCCAGCAGACTAGTACTTTACTCTGGAAACACCATATATTTT.